This note documents a single T cell receptor (beta chain) sequence. Its antigen remains unknown. The V gene end was trimmed by 3 bases and the J gene end by 8 bases; junction bases not matched to a gene: 14. Germline CDR1 ENHRY, CDR2 SYGVKD. The CDR3 consists of 19 residues. Both 60 Vbeta primers and 13 Jbeta primers went into the PCR. Sequenced by immunoSEQ multiplex PCR; TCRdb stores in-frame clones only, minus some. This sample yields about 130,000 clones, of which around 9.7% are seen a single time; 1.8% belongs to the top ten. This specimen comes from a study of cytomegalovirus exposure and HLA in healthy donors. Study information: The Caucasian-associated ancestry cluster contained about 80% of the approximately 400 genotyped donors. The study's findings and limits: The authors later found HLA-associated TCR beta chains more clonally expanded than equally common others. What a later analysis showed was that several of the most significant clusters appeared linked to common viral pathogens.

Sequencing was carried out using PBMCs. The receptor comes from a man aged 50 to 60 in good health and CMV-seronegative. The chain employs TRBV10-3 and TRBJ2-1; 15 nucleotides match TRBD2. The CDR3 loop reads CAISDDRTSGRAGWDEQFF. In DNA, the CDR3 is TGTGCCATCAGTGACGACAGGACTAGCGGGAGGGCCGGCTGGGATGAGCAGTTCTTC.